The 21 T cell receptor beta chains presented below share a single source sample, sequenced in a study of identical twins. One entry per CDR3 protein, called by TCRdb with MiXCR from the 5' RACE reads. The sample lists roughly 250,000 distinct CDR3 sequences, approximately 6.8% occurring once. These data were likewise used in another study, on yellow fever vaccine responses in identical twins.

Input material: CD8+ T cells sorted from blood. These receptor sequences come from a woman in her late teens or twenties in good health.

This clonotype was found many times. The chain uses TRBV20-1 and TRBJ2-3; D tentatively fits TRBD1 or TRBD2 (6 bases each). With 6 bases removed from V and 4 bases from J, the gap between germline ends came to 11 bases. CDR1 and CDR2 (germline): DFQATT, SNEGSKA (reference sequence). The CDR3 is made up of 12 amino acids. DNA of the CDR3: TGCAGTGCGTTGGGGGGCGCAGATACGCAGTATTTT. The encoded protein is CSALGGADTQYF.

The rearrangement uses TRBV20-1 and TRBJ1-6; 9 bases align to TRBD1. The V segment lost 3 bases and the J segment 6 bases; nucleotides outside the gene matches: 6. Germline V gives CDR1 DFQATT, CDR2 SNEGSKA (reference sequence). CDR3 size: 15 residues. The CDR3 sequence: CSARNPGQGNSPLHF. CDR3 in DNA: TGCAGTGCTAGGAATCCGGGACAGGGTAATTCACCCCTCCACTTT.

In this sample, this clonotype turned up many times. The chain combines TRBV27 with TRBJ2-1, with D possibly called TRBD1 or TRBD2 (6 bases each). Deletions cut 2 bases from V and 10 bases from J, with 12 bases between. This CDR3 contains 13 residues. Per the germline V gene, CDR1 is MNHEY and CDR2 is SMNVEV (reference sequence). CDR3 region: CASSLLGGSEQFF. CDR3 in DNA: TGTGCCAGCAGTTTACTCGGGGGCAGCGAGCAGTTCTTC.

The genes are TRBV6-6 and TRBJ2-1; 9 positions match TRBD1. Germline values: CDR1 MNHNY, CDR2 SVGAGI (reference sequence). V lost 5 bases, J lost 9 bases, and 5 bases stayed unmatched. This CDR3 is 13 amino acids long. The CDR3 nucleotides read TGTGCCAGCAGTGGCAACAGGGGGCTTGAGCAGTTCTTC. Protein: CASSGNRGLEQFF.

In DNA form, the CDR3 reads TGTGCCAGCAGGCTGCGGACTAGCGGTTACAATGAGCAGTTCTTC. Amino acid sequence: CASRLRTSGYNEQFF. This chain links TRBV27 with TRBJ2-1; 10 bases are shared with TRBD2. This CDR3 is built from 15 residues. CDR1 is MNHEY and CDR2 is SMNVEV in the germline V gene (reference sequence). With V trimmed by 6 bases and J by 4 bases, 6 bases remained unmatched.

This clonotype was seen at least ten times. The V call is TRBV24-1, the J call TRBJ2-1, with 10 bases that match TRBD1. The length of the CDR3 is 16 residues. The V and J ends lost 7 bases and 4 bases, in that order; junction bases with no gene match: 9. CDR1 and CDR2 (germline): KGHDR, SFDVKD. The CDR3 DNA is TGTGCCACCAGCGGAAGACAGGGGGCAATGTACAATGAGCAGTTCTTC. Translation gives CATSGRQGAMYNEQFF.

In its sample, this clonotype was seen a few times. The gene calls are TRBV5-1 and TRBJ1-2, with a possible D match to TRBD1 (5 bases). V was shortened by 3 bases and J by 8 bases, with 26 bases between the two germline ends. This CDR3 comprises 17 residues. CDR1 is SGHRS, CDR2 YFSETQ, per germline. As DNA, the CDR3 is TGCGCCAGCAGCTCCGAAATCGCACCGGGGCCTCGACAAGGCTACACCTTC. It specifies CASSSEIAPGPRQGYTF.

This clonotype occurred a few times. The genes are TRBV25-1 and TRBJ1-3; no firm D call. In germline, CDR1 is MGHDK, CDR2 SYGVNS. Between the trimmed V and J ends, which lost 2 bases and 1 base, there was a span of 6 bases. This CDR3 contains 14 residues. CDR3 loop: CASSELGSGNTIYF. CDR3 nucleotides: TGTGCCAGCAGTGAACTGGGGTCTGGAAACACCATATATTTT.

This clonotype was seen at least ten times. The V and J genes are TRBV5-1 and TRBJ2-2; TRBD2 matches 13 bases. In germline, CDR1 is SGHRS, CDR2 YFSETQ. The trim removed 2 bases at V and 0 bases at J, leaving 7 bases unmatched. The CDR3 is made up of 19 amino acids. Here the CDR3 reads CASSLDPGLAGTNTGELFF. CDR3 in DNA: TGCGCCAGCAGCTTAGACCCGGGACTAGCGGGGACGAACACCGGGGAGCTGTTTTTT.

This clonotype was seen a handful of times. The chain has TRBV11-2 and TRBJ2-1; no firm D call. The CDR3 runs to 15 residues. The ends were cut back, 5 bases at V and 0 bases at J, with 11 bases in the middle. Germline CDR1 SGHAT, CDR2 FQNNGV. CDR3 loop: CASSEHMSSYNEQFF. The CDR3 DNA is TGTGCCAGCAGCGAACATATGAGCTCCTACAATGAGCAGTTCTTC.

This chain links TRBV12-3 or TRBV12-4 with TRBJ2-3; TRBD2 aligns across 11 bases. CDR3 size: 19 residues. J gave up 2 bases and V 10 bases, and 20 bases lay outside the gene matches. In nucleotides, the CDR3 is TGTGCCATCTCATTCGGGCAGTTGGGGACTAGCGGAGTCACAGATACGCAGTATTTT. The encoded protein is CAISFGQLGTSGVTDTQYF.

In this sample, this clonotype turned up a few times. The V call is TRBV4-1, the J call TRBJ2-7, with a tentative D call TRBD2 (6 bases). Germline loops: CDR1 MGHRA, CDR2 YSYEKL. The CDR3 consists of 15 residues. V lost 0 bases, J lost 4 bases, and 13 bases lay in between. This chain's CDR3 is CASSQDMWSGYEQYV. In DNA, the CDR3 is TGCGCCAGCAGCCAAGATATGTGGAGCGGGTACGAGCAGTACGTC.

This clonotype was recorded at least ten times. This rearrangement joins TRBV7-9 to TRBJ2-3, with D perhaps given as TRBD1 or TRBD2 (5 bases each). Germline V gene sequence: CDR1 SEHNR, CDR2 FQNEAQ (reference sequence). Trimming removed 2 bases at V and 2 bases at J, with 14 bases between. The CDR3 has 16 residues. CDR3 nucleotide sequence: TGTGCCAGCAGCTTAATCCAGGGACGGTCCACAGATACGCAGTATTTT. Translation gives CASSLIQGRSTDTQYF.

DNA for the CDR3: TGTGCCAGCAGCCAAGACGCCGGGTCAAAATACGAGCAGTACTTC. Its protein is CASSQDAGSKYEQYF. The rearrangement links TRBV3-1 to TRBJ2-7; D not resolved. The germline V gene has CDR1 LGHDT and CDR2 YNNKEL (reference sequence). V gave up 0 bases and J gave up 4 bases, with 13 bases separating them. The CDR3 runs 15 residues.

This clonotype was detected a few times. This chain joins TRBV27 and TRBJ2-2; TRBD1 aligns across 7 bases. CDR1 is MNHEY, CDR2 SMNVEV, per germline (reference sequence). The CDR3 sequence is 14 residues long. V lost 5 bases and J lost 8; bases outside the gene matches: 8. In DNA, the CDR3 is TGTGCCAGCAGTGACAGGGCGTGGAGAGGGGAGCTGTTTTTT. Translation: CASSDRAWRGELFF.

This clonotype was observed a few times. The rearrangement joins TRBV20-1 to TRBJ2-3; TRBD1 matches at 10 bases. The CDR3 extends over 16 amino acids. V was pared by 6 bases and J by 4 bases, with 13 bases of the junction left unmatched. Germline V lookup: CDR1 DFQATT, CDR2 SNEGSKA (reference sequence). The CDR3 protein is CSARSGTGVAADTQYF. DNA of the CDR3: TGCAGTGCAAGATCCGGGACAGGGGTCGCCGCAGATACGCAGTATTTT.

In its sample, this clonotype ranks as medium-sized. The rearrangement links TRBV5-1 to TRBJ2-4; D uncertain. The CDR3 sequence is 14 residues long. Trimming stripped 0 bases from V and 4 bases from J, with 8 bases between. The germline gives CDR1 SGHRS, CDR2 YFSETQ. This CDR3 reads CASSLAAHKNIQYF. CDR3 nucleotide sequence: TGCGCCAGCAGCTTGGCGGCGCATAAAAACATTCAGTACTTC.

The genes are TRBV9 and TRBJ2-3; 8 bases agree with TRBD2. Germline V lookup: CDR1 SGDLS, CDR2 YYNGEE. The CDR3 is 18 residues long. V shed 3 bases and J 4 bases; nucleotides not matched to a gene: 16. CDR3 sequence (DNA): TGTGCCAGCAGCGGGGATTGGAGTAGCGGGAACTCCCCAGATACGCAGTATTTT. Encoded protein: CASSGDWSSGNSPDTQYF. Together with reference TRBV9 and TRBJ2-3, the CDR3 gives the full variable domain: DSGVTQTPKHLITATGQRVTLRCSPRSGDLSVYWYQQSLDQGLQFLIQYYNGEERAKGNILERFSAQQFPDLHSELNLSSLELGDSALYFCASSGDWSSGNSPDTQYFGPGTRLTVL.

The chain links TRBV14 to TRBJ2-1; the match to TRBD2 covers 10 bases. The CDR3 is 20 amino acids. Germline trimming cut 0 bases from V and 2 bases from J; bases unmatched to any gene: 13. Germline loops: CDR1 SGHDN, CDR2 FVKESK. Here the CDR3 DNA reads TGTGCCAGCAGCCAAGAGGATGAACTAGCGGGAAGAATCACCTACAATGAGCAGTTCTTC. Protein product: CASSQEDELAGRITYNEQFF.

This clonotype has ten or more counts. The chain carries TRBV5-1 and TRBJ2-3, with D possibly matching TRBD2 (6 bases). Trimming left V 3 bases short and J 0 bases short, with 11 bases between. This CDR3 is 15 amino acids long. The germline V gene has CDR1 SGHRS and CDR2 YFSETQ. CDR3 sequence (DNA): TGCGCCAGCAGCTCGGGGAGGACTAGCACAGATACGCAGTATTTT. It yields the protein CASSSGRTSTDTQYF. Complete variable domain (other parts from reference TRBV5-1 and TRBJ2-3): KAGVTQTPRYLIKTRGQQVTLSCSPISGHRSVSWYQQTPGQGLQFLFEYFSETQRNKGNFPGRFSGRQFSNSRSEMNVSTLELGDSALYLCASSSGRTSTDTQYFGPGTRLTVL.

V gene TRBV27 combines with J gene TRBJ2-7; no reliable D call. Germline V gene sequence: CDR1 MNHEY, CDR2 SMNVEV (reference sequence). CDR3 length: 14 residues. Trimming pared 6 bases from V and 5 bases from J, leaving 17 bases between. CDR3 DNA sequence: TGTGCCAGCAGGAGAATCGGTCCCGGGCACGAGCAGTACGTC. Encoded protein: CASRRIGPGHEQYV.